This T cell receptor (beta chain) was recorded in a study of radiotherapy plus CTLA-4 blockade in lung cancer. Study summary: For 15% to 20% of patients, objective responses occurred, and around 31% had disease control. Study conclusions and caveats: Peripheral blood showed expansion of tumor-derived TCR clones after radiotherapy and ipilimumab.

To note about this clone: Its antigen is undetermined.

Germline V gene data show CDR1 as MNHEY and CDR2 as SMNVEV (reference sequence). V lost 3 bases to trimming and J lost 3 bases, with 9 bases between them. The CDR3 length is 13 residues. Repertoires were generated with immunoSEQ multiplex PCR, while TCRdb's copy carries only in-frame clones and drops some. Here the sample spans about 94,000 clones, roughly 80% being singletons. Sequencing was performed on peripheral blood, taken from a patient treated with radiotherapy plus ipilimumab. The rearrangement joins TRBV27 to TRBJ2-7; D call uncertain. The receptor comes from a human donor with non-small cell lung cancer that progressed on radiotherapy plus ipilimumab. The CDR3 reads CASSFKGGYEQYF. CDR3 nucleotides: TGTGCCAGCAGTTTCAAGGGCGGCTACGAGCAGTACTTC.